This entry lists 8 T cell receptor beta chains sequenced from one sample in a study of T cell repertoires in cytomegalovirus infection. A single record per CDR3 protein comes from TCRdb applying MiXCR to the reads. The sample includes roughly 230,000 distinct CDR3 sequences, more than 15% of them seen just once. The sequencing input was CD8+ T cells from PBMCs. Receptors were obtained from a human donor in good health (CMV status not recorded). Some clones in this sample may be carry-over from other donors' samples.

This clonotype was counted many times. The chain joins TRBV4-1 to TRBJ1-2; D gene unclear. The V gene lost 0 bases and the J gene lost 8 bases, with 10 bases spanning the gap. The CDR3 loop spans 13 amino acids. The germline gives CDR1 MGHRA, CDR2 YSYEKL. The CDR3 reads CASSQDAVRGYTF. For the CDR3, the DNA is TGCGCCAGCAGCCAAGATGCCGTGAGAGGCTACACCTTC.

This CDR3 reads CSVTSGTGDEFHTPYEQYF. The CDR3, as DNA: TGCAGTGTTACATCCGGGACAGGGGACGAGTTCCATACCCCCTACGAGCAGTACTTC. This chain connects TRBV20-1 to TRBJ2-7, with 10 bases fitting TRBD1. V trimming: 7 bases; J trimming: 2 bases; junction bases outside the gene matches: 23. The CDR3 covers 19 residues. Germline loops: CDR1 DFQATT, CDR2 SNEGSKA (reference sequence).

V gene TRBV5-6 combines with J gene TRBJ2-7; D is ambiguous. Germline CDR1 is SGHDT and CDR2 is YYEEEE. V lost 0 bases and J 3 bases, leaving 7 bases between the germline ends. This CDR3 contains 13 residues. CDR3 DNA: TGTGCCAGCAGCTTGGTTAACAGCTACGAGCAGTACTTC. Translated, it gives CASSLVNSYEQYF. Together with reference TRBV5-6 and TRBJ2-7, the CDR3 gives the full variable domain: DAGVTQSPTHLIKTRGQQVTLRCSPKSGHDTVSWYQQALGQGPQFIFQYYEEEERQRGNFPDRFSGHQFPNYSSELNVNALLLGDSALYLCASSLVNSYEQYFGPGTRLTVT.

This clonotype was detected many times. CDR3 bases: TGTGCCAGCAGCTTCGAACGACAGATGAACTATGGCTACACCTTC. This codes for CASSFERQMNYGYTF. V is TRBV11-1 and J is TRBJ1-2, with D tentatively TRBD1 (5 bases). V lost 3 bases and J 2 bases, leaving 13 bases between the germline ends. This CDR3 comprises 15 residues. The germline CDR1 and CDR2 sequences are SGHAT and FQDESV (reference sequence).

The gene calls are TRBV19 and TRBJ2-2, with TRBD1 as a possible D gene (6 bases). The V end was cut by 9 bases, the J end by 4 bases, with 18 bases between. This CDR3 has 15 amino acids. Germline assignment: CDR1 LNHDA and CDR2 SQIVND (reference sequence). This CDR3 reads CASRPSTGFTGELFF. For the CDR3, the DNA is TGTGCCAGCAGACCGTCCACAGGGTTCACCGGGGAGCTGTTTTTT.

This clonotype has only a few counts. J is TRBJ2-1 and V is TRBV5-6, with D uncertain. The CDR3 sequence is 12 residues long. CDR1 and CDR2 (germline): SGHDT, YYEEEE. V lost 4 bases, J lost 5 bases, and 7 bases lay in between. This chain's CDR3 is CASSLYNNEQFF. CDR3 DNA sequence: TGTGCCAGCAGCCTCTATAACAATGAGCAGTTCTTC.

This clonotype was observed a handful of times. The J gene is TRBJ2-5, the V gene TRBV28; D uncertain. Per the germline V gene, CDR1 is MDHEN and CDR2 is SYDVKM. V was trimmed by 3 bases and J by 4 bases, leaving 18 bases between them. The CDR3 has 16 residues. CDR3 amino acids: CASSFPAFGSLETQYF. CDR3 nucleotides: TGTGCCAGCAGTTTTCCTGCTTTTGGGTCCTTAGAGACCCAGTACTTC.

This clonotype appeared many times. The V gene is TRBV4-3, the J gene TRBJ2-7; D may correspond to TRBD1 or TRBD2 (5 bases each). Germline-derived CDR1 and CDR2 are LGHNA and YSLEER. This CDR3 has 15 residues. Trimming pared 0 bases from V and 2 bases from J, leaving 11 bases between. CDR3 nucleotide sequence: TGCGCCAGCAGCCAAGATTTCGGGACCCCCTACGAGCAGTACTTC. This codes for CASSQDFGTPYEQYF.